The 26 T cell receptor beta chains given below trace back to one sample, sequenced in a study of shared clonotypes between healthy human individuals. Data came from immunoSEQ multiplex PCR; TCRdb stores just in-frame clones and leaves some out. Among about 470,000 clones listed, roughly 77% were seen once. The source material was PBMCs. These receptors originate from a woman aged 40 to 50 in good health. Some clones in this sample may be carry-over from other donors' samples.

This chain joins TRBV9 and TRBJ1-2, with D hard to call. Germline V CDR1 and CDR2: SGDLS, YYNGEE. CDR3 length: 15 amino acids. Trimming cost V 0 bases and J 3 bases, with 12 bases left between them. CDR3 coding DNA: TGTGCCAGCAGCGTAGATCACCAAGGACACTATGGCTACACCTTC. Translation: CASSVDHQGHYGYTF.

This clone was seen a single time. One base separates it from a far larger clone, so it is likely a read error. The chain couples TRBV7-9 to TRBJ2-1; 7 bases line up with TRBD2. In germline, CDR1 is SEHNR, CDR2 FQNEAQ (reference sequence). V shed 6 bases and J 8 bases; nucleotides not matched to a gene: 13. The CDR3 is 15 amino acids. The DNA of the CDR3 is TGTGCCAGCAGTACGCGGACTGGCGGGAGCGATGAGCAGTTCTTC. Protein: CASSTRTGGSDEQFF.

This chain uses TRBV10-1 with TRBJ2-3; 7 nucleotides line up with TRBD1. CDR1 is WNHNN and CDR2 is SYGVQD in the germline V gene (reference sequence). The CDR3 spans 14 residues. The trim removed 2 bases at V and 5 bases at J, leaving 4 bases unmatched. CDR3 DNA: TGCGCCAGCAGTGAGAGGCAGGGGGTAGATACGCAGTATTTT. Translating it yields CASSERQGVDTQYF.

The rearrangement joins TRBV7-9 to TRBJ2-1, with a possible D match to TRBD2 (5 bases). V was trimmed by 4 bases and J by 3 bases, leaving 7 bases between them. CDR1 and CDR2 (germline): SEHNR, FQNEAQ (reference sequence). The CDR3 sequence is 13 residues long. DNA of the CDR3: TGTGCCAGCAGCTCTCGGGACTACAATGAGCAGTTCTTC. Translated, it gives CASSSRDYNEQFF. Drawing the rest from reference TRBV7-9 and TRBJ2-1, the complete variable domain is DTGVSQNPRHKITKRGQNVTFRCDPISEHNRLYWYRQTLGQGPEFLTYFQNEAQLEKSRLLSDRFSAERPKGSFSTLEIQRTEQGDSAMYLCASSSRDYNEQFFGPGTRLTVL.

CDR3 DNA sequence: TGCAGCGTTCGGGGACAGGGCGCCTACGAGCAGTACTTC. It is translated as CSVRGQGAYEQYF. The chain carries TRBV29-1 and TRBJ2-7, with 9 bases matching TRBD1. The CDR3 contains 13 residues. Germline trimming cut 5 bases from V and 2 bases from J; bases unmatched to any gene: 4. Germline V gives CDR1 SQVTM, CDR2 ANQGSEA.

This chain links TRBV11-3 with TRBJ2-2; 8 bases are a match to TRBD1. The CDR3 extends over 18 amino acids. Trimming at V came to 2 bases and at J to 5 bases, leaving 13 bases not matched to a gene. Germline V gene lookup returns CDR1 SGHNT and CDR2 YENEEA. DNA for the CDR3: TGTGCCAGCAGCTTATCGCCTGGACAGGGCCGGGGGACCGGGGAGCTGTTTTTT. Translating it yields CASSLSPGQGRGTGELFF.

This chain joins TRBV9 and TRBJ2-7, with 10 bases aligning to TRBD2. V lost 2 bases and J lost 5; bases outside the gene matches: 7. Germline CDR1 reads SGDLS; CDR2 reads YYNGEE. The CDR3 has 15 amino acids. CDR3 sequence (DNA): TGTGCCAGCAGCGTTGGGCCTAGCGGGAGTGACGAGCAGTACTTC. Translated: CASSVGPSGSDEQYF.

The V call is TRBV5-4, the J call TRBJ2-3; D remains ambiguous. The CDR3 covers 14 residues. The germline V gene encodes CDR1 SGHNT and CDR2 YYREEE (reference sequence). V dropped 0 bases and J dropped 14 bases, with 19 bases sitting between them. This chain's CDR3 is CASSLDVGPNLLYF. The CDR3 nucleotides read TGTGCCAGCAGCTTGGATGTAGGACCGAACTTGTTGTATTTT.

The chain links TRBV28 to TRBJ2-4, with D possibly being TRBD2 (6 bases). CDR1 is MDHEN, CDR2 SYDVKM, per germline. Trimming took off 10 bases at V and 9 bases at J, with 22 bases between the two ends. The CDR3 loop spans 14 amino acids. The CDR3 sequence is CATRIGAGFSIQYF. CDR3 sequence (DNA): TGTGCCACCCGGATCGGGGCGGGATTCTCCATTCAGTACTTC.

The V and J genes are TRBV5-5 and TRBJ2-2; no reliable D call. V lost 0 bases and J 0 bases, leaving 9 bases between the germline ends. The CDR3 loop spans 16 amino acids. Germline-derived CDR1 and CDR2 are SGHKS and YYEKEE (reference sequence). CDR3 in amino acids: CASSLAGSANTGELFF. Written as DNA, the CDR3 is TGTGCCAGCAGCTTGGCCGGCAGCGCGAACACCGGGGAGCTGTTTTTT.

The chain carries TRBV7-9 and TRBJ2-1; 10 bases agree with TRBD2. V gave up 0 bases and J gave up 1 base; unmatched junction bases: 9. The CDR3 sequence is 19 residues long. Germline CDR1 is SEHNR and CDR2 is FQNEAQ (reference sequence). The CDR3 spells CASSLAGLLAGASYNEQFF. The CDR3 DNA follows: TGTGCCAGCAGCTTAGCGGGGCTTCTAGCGGGAGCGTCCTACAATGAGCAGTTCTTC.

The rearrangement joins TRBV18 to TRBJ1-1; 8 bases are shared with TRBD1. This CDR3 has 18 amino acids. Trimming cost V 0 bases and J 0 bases; bases outside gene matches: 9. The V gene's germline CDR1 is KGHSH and CDR2 LQKENI. This CDR3 is CASSPPGPGGGMNTEAFF. CDR3 DNA sequence: TGTGCCAGCTCACCACCGGGACCAGGGGGCGGGATGAACACTGAAGCTTTCTTT.

This clone has only one observation. This rearrangement joins TRBV7-2 to TRBJ2-7; TRBD1 matches 7 bases. The germline CDR1 and CDR2 sequences are SGHTA and FQGNSA. V was pared by 5 bases and J by 4 bases, with 11 bases of the junction left unmatched. This CDR3 contains 15 residues. DNA for the CDR3: TGTGCCAGCAGCGGGGCCCTAGGGGGCGGGTACGAGCAGTACTTC. The encoded protein is CASSGALGGGYEQYF.

This clone came up once. The gene calls are TRBV18 and TRBJ1-1; possibly TRBD1 for D (5 bases). Trimming removed 2 bases at V and 2 bases at J, with 12 bases between. This CDR3 spans 15 amino acids. The germline V gene has CDR1 KGHSH and CDR2 LQKENI. The CDR3 nucleotides read TGTGCCAGCTCACCAATAACAGGATTCAACACTGAAGCTTTCTTT. Translated: CASSPITGFNTEAFF.

This chain uses TRBV10-3 with TRBJ2-1, with TRBD1 matching over 9 bases. The CDR3 spans 14 residues. Germline V CDR1 and CDR2: ENHRY, SYGVKD. The V gene end was trimmed by 10 bases and the J gene end by 2 bases; junction bases not matched to a gene: 6. The CDR3 coding sequence is TGTGCCACCCGGGACAGGGCAACCTACAATGAGCAGTTCTTC. Translation: CATRDRATYNEQFF.

V usage is TRBV5-1 and J usage is TRBJ1-3, with 9 nucleotides matching TRBD1. J was trimmed by 4 bases and V by 1 base; bases with no gene match: 6. Germline lookup yields CDR1 SGHRS and CDR2 YFSETQ. The CDR3 has 16 residues. CDR3 DNA sequence: TGCGCCAGCAGCTTGTCCGGGACAGGGCCCGGAAACACCATATATTTT. Translating gives CASSLSGTGPGNTIYF.

The chain is built from TRBV7-9 and TRBJ1-2; tentatively, D is TRBD1 (6 bases). CDR1 SEHNR and CDR2 FQNEAQ come from the germline V gene (reference sequence). CDR3 length: 14 amino acids. Trimming took 1 base from V and 4 from J, leaving 10 bases between them. This CDR3 is CASSLGGAGYGYTF. CDR3 DNA: TGTGCCAGCAGCTTAGGGGGGGCCGGCTATGGCTACACCTTC.

This clone was observed once. The chain employs TRBV19 and TRBJ1-1, with TRBD1 as a possible D gene (5 bases). In germline, CDR1 is LNHDA, CDR2 SQIVND (reference sequence). V shed 8 bases and J shed 4 bases, with 14 bases lying between them. There are 13 residues in the CDR3. The CDR3 loop is CASSEGYGTEAFF. Written as DNA, the CDR3 is TGTGCCAGTTCTGAGGGGTACGGCACTGAAGCTTTCTTT.

This clone is a singleton in its sample. The chain is built from TRBV5-1 and TRBJ2-5; D gene uncertain. The V gene lost 4 bases and the J gene lost 3 bases, with 7 bases spanning the gap. The CDR3 spans 12 residues. Germline V gene data show CDR1 as SGHRS and CDR2 as YFSETQ. CDR3 amino acids: CASSEDKETQYF. CDR3 coding DNA: TGCGCCAGCAGCGAAGATAAAGAGACCCAGTACTTC.

The gene calls are TRBV7-6 and TRBJ2-1; perhaps TRBD1 as D (7 bases). The CDR3 consists of 16 residues. Trimming stripped 4 bases from V and 6 bases from J, with 19 bases between. CDR1 and CDR2 (germline): SGHVS, FNYEAQ. CDR3 sequence: CASSSSSQGGGNEQFF. The CDR3 DNA follows: TGTGCCAGCAGCTCATCGTCCCAGGGGGGTGGCAATGAGCAGTTCTTC.

This clone was seen a few times. V and J are TRBV28 and TRBJ2-4; D possibly corresponds to TRBD2 (5 bases). Germline values: CDR1 MDHEN, CDR2 SYDVKM. The CDR3 runs to 13 residues. V lost 5 bases, J lost 9 bases, and 14 bases lay in between. The CDR3 sequence is CASSKDGRGIQYF. The CDR3 nucleotides read TGTGCCAGCAGTAAGGACGGCCGGGGCATTCAGTACTTC. Drawing the rest from reference TRBV28 and TRBJ2-4, the complete variable domain is DVKVTQSSRYLVKRTGEKVFLECVQDMDHENMFWYRQDPGLGLRLIYFSYDVKMKEKGDIPEGYSVSREKKERFSLILESASTNQTSMYLCASSKDGRGIQYFGAGTRLSVL.

This chain links TRBV30 with TRBJ1-1; D ambiguous. V was pared by 2 bases and J by 10 bases, with 17 bases between. The germline CDR1 and CDR2 sequences are GTSNPN and SVGIG (reference sequence). CDR3 length: 13 amino acids. CDR3 loop: CAWSPQITAAAFF. The CDR3 region has the DNA TGTGCCTGGAGTCCCCAGATCACAGCGGCAGCTTTCTTT.

Comment on this clone: At one end, the junction sequence differs from germline, possibly due to a read error. The V and J genes are TRBV25-1 and TRBJ1-6; tentative D call: TRBD1 (5 bases). The CDR3 is 12 amino acids. Germline values: CDR1 MGHDK, CDR2 SYGVNS. The CDR3, as DNA: TGCGCCAGCAGTGACAGCAATTCACCCCTCCACTTT. Residues: CASSDSNSPLHF. The full variable domain, completed using reference TRBV25-1 and TRBJ1-6, is EADIYQTPRYLVIGTGKKITLECSQTMGHDKMYWYQQDPGMELHLIHYSYGVNSTEKGDLSSESTVSRIRTEHFPLTLESARPSHTSQYLCASSDSNSPLHFGNGTRLTVT.

J is TRBJ2-7 and V is TRBV27; D tentatively reads TRBD1 or TRBD2 (5 bases each). The length of the CDR3 is 11 residues. Germline CDR1 reads MNHEY; CDR2 reads SMNVEV (reference sequence). Trimming pared 6 bases from V and 2 bases from J, leaving 5 bases between. The CDR3 spells CASRGAYEQYF. The DNA of the CDR3 is TGTGCCAGCAGGGGGGCCTACGAGCAGTACTTC.

The chain links TRBV5-1 to TRBJ2-5, with 13 bases identical to TRBD2. The closer fit of TRBJ2-7 to the DNA end suggests the J call may be wrong. Germline V gives CDR1 SGHRS, CDR2 YFSETQ. The CDR3 covers 17 residues. The CDR3: CASSTGLAGVGTYEQYF. CDR3 nucleotides: TGCGCCAGCAGCACCGGACTAGCGGGAGTTGGCACCTACGAGCAGTACTTC.

This clone showed up just once. V is TRBV2 and J is TRBJ2-2; 8 bases agree with TRBD1. Trimming cost V 6 bases and J 1 base; bases outside gene matches: 4. The germline V gene has CDR1 SNHLY and CDR2 FYNNEI. The CDR3 sequence is 15 residues long. CDR3 residues: CASRDRVGNTGELFF. The CDR3 nucleotides read TGTGCCAGCAGGGACAGGGTTGGGAACACCGGGGAGCTGTTTTTT.